This T cell receptor beta chain was captured in a study of blood T cells in healthy people across ages. This clonotype was counted ten times or more. Its antigen is not identified. Combining a sample-barcoded 5' primer with a J-beta primer mix, a second PCR ran for roughly 7 to 11 cycles. Every cDNA molecule carried a tag from a template-switch adaptor bearing 12 random nucleotides. In TCRdb, the 5' RACE reads were re-called with MiXCR into one record per CDR3 protein. This sample yields around 650,000 distinct CDR3 sequences, of which about 30% are seen a single time; 15% belongs to the top ten. Whole-study results and caveats: Measured against age, TCR beta diversity per million T cells decreased in a roughly linear manner. Relative to aged donors, long-lived donors carried more naive CD4+ cells and displayed higher diversity. Donor CMV infection status was unknown, possibly confounding age-related changes in expanded clonotypes.

Material: blood. The source is an elderly woman in good health.

The CDR3 sequence: CASSGGQGDTQYF. DNA for the CDR3: TGTGCCAGCAGTGGGGGACAGGGAGATACGCAGTATTTT. The chain is built from TRBV2 and TRBJ2-3; 9 nucleotides align to TRBD1. Germline V gene lookup returns CDR1 SNHLY and CDR2 FYNNEI. This CDR3 is 13 amino acids long. After removal of 4 bases from V and 5 bases from J, the junction contained 1 base not matched to a gene.